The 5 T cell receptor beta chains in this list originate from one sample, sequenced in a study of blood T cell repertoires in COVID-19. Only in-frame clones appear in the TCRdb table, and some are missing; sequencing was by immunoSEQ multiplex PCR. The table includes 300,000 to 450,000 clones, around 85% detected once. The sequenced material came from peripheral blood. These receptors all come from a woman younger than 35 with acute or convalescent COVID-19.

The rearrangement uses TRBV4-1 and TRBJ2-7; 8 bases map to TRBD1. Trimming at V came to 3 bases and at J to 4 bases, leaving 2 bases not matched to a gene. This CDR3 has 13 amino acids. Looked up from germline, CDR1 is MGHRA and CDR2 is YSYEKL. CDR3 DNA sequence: TGCGCCAGCAGCCACGGACAGGGTTACGAGCAGTACTTC. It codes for CASSHGQGYEQYF.

The CDR3 DNA is TGTGCCAGCAGTTATAGGGGGCCCCAGCATTTT. As protein: CASSYRGPQHF. The chain carries TRBV6-9 and TRBJ1-5; tentatively, D is TRBD1 (5 bases). V lost 2 bases to trimming and J lost 9 bases, with 5 bases between them. CDR3 size: 11 residues. Germline V gene data show CDR1 as MNHGY and CDR2 as SVAAGI.

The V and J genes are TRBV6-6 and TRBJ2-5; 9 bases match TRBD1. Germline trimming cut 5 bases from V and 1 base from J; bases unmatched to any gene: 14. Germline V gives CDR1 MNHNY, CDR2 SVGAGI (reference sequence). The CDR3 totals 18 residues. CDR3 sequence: CASSRSTMGQGTQETQYF. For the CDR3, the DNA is TGTGCCAGCAGTCGATCGACTATGGGACAGGGAACCCAAGAGACCCAGTACTTC.

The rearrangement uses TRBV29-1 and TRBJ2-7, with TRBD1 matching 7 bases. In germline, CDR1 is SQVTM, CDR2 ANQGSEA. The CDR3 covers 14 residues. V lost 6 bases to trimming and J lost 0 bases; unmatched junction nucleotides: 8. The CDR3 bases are TGCAGCGTGACGGGGAGACAGGGCTCCTACGAGCAGTACTTC. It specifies CSVTGRQGSYEQYF.

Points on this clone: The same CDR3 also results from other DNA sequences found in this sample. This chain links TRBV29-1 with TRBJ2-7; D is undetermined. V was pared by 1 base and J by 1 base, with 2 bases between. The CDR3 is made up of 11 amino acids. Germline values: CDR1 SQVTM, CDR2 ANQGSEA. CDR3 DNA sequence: TGCAGCGTTGAAGTATCCTACGAGCAGTACTTC. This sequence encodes CSVEVSYEQYF.